These T cell receptor beta chains were read from a single sample in a study of T cells in Graves' hyperthyroidism and ophthalmopathy. One entry per CDR3 protein results from TCRdb running MiXCR on the multiplex PCR reads. The repertoire holds fewer than 650,000 distinct CDR3 sequences, with 11% to 15% as singletons. The sequencing input was blood. Receptors originate from a woman aged 40 to 55 with Graves' hyperthyroidism. CDR3s include the opening cysteine and the closing phenylalanine or tryptophan.

j_gene: TRBJ2-2
v_gene: TRBV7-8
CDR3aa: CASSSSLDRVLAGTGELFF

j_gene: TRBJ2-7
v_gene: TRBV5-1
CDR3aa: CASSLGGQGKGEQYF

j_gene: TRBJ2-7
v_gene: TRBV28
CDR3aa: CASSLGRDRVIGEQYF

j_gene: TRBJ1-1
v_gene: TRBV9
CDR3aa: CASSVGQEVEAFF

j_gene: TRBJ1-6
v_gene: TRBV28
CDR3aa: CASSFGATGNSPLHF

j_gene: TRBJ1-1
v_gene: TRBV24-1
CDR3aa: CATSEGLNTEAFF

j_gene: TRBJ2-7
v_gene: TRBV12-3/TRBV12-4
CDR3aa: CASSFGGANSYEQYF

j_gene: TRBJ2-1
v_gene: TRBV3-1
CDR3aa: CASSPAPGGGEYNEQFF

j_gene: TRBJ2-1
v_gene: TRBV19
CDR3aa: CASSPASGGSYNEQFF

j_gene: TRBJ2-1
v_gene: TRBV28
CDR3aa: CASSTRTSGRAGYNEQFF

j_gene: TRBJ1-5
v_gene: TRBV3-1
CDR3aa: CASSQTGGDNQPQHF

j_gene: TRBJ2-7
v_gene: TRBV2
CDR3aa: CASSEPTSGSYEQYF

j_gene: TRBJ2-4
v_gene: TRBV20-1
CDR3aa: CSARVLAGGILAKNIQYF

j_gene: TRBJ2-5
v_gene: TRBV11-3
CDR3aa: CASSPTGGEWETQYF

j_gene: TRBJ1-2
v_gene: TRBV27
CDR3aa: CASSTGGILGYTF

j_gene: TRBJ2-1
v_gene: TRBV24-1
CDR3aa: CATSETTGTAYNEQFF

j_gene: TRBJ2-1
v_gene: TRBV3-1
CDR3aa: CASSPRPGQGTNEQFF

j_gene: TRBJ2-5
v_gene: TRBV3-1
CDR3aa: CASSQGVAETQYF

j_gene: TRBJ2-3
v_gene: TRBV7-9
CDR3aa: CASSSTGFPDTQYF

j_gene: TRBJ2-3
v_gene: TRBV6-1
CDR3aa: CASSYTAGGPPDTQYF

j_gene: TRBJ2-5
v_gene: TRBV10-2
CDR3aa: CASSAWAAETQYF

j_gene: TRBJ2-1
v_gene: TRBV28
CDR3aa: CASSLGTNYNEQFF

j_gene: TRBJ1-1
v_gene: TRBV28
CDR3aa: CASSWGGVNTEAFF

j_gene: TRBJ1-2
v_gene: TRBV20-1
CDR3aa: CSARQLADGYTF

j_gene: TRBJ2-5
v_gene: TRBV5-4
CDR3aa: CASSLGTGQGAETQYF

j_gene: TRBJ1-3
v_gene: TRBV15
CDR3aa: CATSRDPSFAGNTIYF

j_gene: TRBJ1-1
v_gene: TRBV5-1
CDR3aa: CASSKGENTEAFF

j_gene: TRBJ2-5
v_gene: TRBV18
CDR3aa: CASSPEKRQGRETQYF

j_gene: TRBJ2-1
v_gene: TRBV6-1
CDR3aa: CASSSQLADNEQFF

j_gene: TRBJ2-5
v_gene: TRBV20-1
CDR3aa: CSARAVALETQYF

j_gene: TRBJ2-5
v_gene: TRBV11-2
CDR3aa: CASSLEDGRKYF

j_gene: TRBJ2-3
v_gene: TRBV6-1
CDR3aa: CASRGGSTSTDTQYF

j_gene: TRBJ1-5
v_gene: TRBV15
CDR3aa: CATSGANLGGTKNQPQHF

j_gene: TRBJ2-1
v_gene: TRBV27
CDR3aa: CASSTRNRDNEQFF

j_gene: TRBJ2-1
v_gene: TRBV7-9
CDR3aa: CASSLLADNNEQFF

j_gene: TRBJ2-7
v_gene: TRBV27
CDR3aa: CASSLSGDPTYEQYF

j_gene: TRBJ2-1
v_gene: TRBV19
CDR3aa: CASRPTGTSGSNEQFF

j_gene: TRBJ1-1
v_gene: TRBV6-1
CDR3aa: CASSNQGGTEAFF

j_gene: TRBJ2-5
v_gene: TRBV27
CDR3aa: CASSLAGGLGGTQYF

j_gene: TRBJ1-1
v_gene: TRBV27
CDR3aa: CASSLDQGNTEAFF

j_gene: TRBJ2-1
v_gene: TRBV28
CDR3aa: CASSSYGLAGGDEQFF

j_gene: TRBJ2-1
v_gene: TRBV6-2/TRBV6-3
CDR3aa: CASMGTSGSYNEQFF

j_gene: TRBJ2-2
v_gene: TRBV5-1
CDR3aa: CASSLDTVDTGELFF

j_gene: TRBJ2-7
v_gene: TRBV2
CDR3aa: CASSALAGTYGGEQYF

j_gene: TRBJ2-1
v_gene: TRBV2
CDR3aa: CASRGEGGYNEQFF

j_gene: TRBJ2-5
v_gene: TRBV20-1
CDR3aa: CSARSLGGAGGQETQYF

j_gene: TRBJ2-3
v_gene: TRBV6-2/TRBV6-3
CDR3aa: CASSYYGGELRSTDTQYF

j_gene: TRBJ2-1
v_gene: TRBV10-3
CDR3aa: CANGGNRDEQFF

j_gene: TRBJ1-1
v_gene: TRBV28
CDR3aa: CASRSQGAPTEAFF

j_gene: TRBJ2-7
v_gene: TRBV6-1
CDR3aa: CASSESEHTKQYF

j_gene: TRBJ2-7
v_gene: TRBV7-8
CDR3aa: CASSPLRSGGQTYEQYF

j_gene: TRBJ2-2
v_gene: TRBV5-1
CDR3aa: CASTSDRADTGELFF

j_gene: TRBJ1-1
v_gene: TRBV20-1
CDR3aa: CSAYLTTEAFF

j_gene: TRBJ1-2
v_gene: TRBV14
CDR3aa: CASSQHSGSVNYGYTF

j_gene: TRBJ1-2
v_gene: TRBV27
CDR3aa: CASSSMTGGLYGYTF

j_gene: TRBJ2-1
v_gene: TRBV7-9
CDR3aa: CASSVDGFGNEQFF

j_gene: TRBJ2-5
v_gene: TRBV25-1
CDR3aa: CASSDWTSGSWETQYF

j_gene: TRBJ2-7
v_gene: TRBV28
CDR3aa: CASSARTSDSHEQYF